This T cell receptor beta chain emerged from a study of cytomegalovirus exposure and HLA in healthy donors (dated by TCRdb to about 2017). For the wider study: A later analysis indicated that the 95 to 150 validation repertoires were generated on the platform also employed for the roughly 730 repertoires of the first cohort. The study aimed to test whether signatures of past pathogen exposure could be identified by cataloging public T cell receptors. Besides the first cohort of approximately 710 subjects, a separate validation cohort made up of 95 to 150 different subjects was used. To predict cytomegalovirus infection status, the study combined high-throughput TCR immunosequencing, statistical association of individual TCRs with disease status, and machine learning.

The CDR3 numbers 16 residues from cysteine through phenylalanine. Only the CDR3 DNA stays, 48 bases, in frame from base 1. CDR1 ENHRY and CDR2 SYGVKD were looked up in the germline V gene. V loses 7 bases at its end and J loses 1 base; junction bases beyond the gene matches: 9. Receptor amplification or capture employed the immunoSEQ multiplex PCR assay. Processing in the source paper ran as follows. A statistical classification framework was built for diagnosing cytomegalovirus status from the catalog of TCR beta chain sequences. As stored in TCRdb, this immuneACCESS dataset retains in-frame rearrangements with V and J assigned. A fraction of the clones does not appear; measured against another copy, unresolved V genes explain less than half of the discrepancy, and the remainder lacks a known reason. V and J calls plus clone size are reproduced from that table; the DNA served to infer D and trimming. For this sample there are around 80,000 clones; roughly 95% appear just once. The ten largest clones add up to approximately 1.2% of the sample.

Separate from the approximately 700-subject first cohort, the validation cohort of 95 to 150 subjects was the group to which the donors belonged. General findings and caveats noted by the study authors: The classifier was reported to diagnose cytomegalovirus status with high specificity and sensitivity in both the original cohort and the validation cohort. Three of the identified cytomegalovirus-associated TCR beta chains were confirmed in vitro to be specific for cytomegalovirus antigens. A later analysis lacked HLA typing for the validation cohort, so it scored co-occurrence in that cohort across all 120 or so repertoires. It was suggested by the authors that the approach could potentially be generalized to other disease states and immunological phenotypes. The study gave a list of around 170 TCR beta chains associated with cytomegalovirus. Of the cluster scores, roughly 95% were above 0 in a later analysis, which found that TCRs clustered in the first cohort also tended to co-occur in the 120 validation repertoires. Most TCR sequences were seen in very few donors, while some public TCRs were found in many individuals.

A word on this clone: Its target antigen remains unknown. No base quality information exists; no much larger clone differs at one position.

The sequence was obtained from a woman between 18 and 30 years old in good health and CMV-seronegative. Sequencing was carried out using PBMCs. The rearrangement joined TRBV10-3 to TRBJ2-2; the junction holds 7 bases that match TRBD2. The encoded CDR3 is CAINQAGSLNTGELFF. The DNA sequence is given as TGTGCCATCAATCAAGCGGGAAGCTTGAACACCGGGGAGCTGTTTTTT.